These 15 T cell receptor beta chains were sequenced from one sample in a study of blood T cells in healthy people across ages. A second roughly 7 to 12 cycle PCR used barcoded and J-beta primers. TCRdb used MiXCR to reprocess the 5' RACE reads, holding one entry per CDR3 protein. The profile shows about 1.6 million distinct CDR3 sequences, roughly 32% of them singletons. What was sequenced was blood. The receptors stem from a woman aged 25-40 years in good health.

V usage is TRBV14 and J usage is TRBJ2-7; 7 nucleotides match TRBD2. The V and J ends lost 7 bases and 2 bases, in that order; junction bases with no gene match: 14. The CDR3 totals 16 residues. CDR1 SGHDN and CDR2 FVKESK come from the germline V gene. CDR3: CASNGGTQGNAYEQYF. The DNA of the CDR3 is TGTGCCAGCAACGGGGGGACCCAGGGTAACGCCTACGAGCAGTACTTC.

This clonotype was found a few times. The gene calls are TRBV6-1 and TRBJ1-2; maybe TRBD1 (5 bases). V shed 5 bases and J shed 7 bases, with 14 bases lying between them. Germline V lookup: CDR1 MNHNS, CDR2 SASEGT. The CDR3 covers 13 residues. The CDR3 reads CASSQRGTTGYTF. CDR3 sequence (DNA): TGTGCCAGCAGTCAACGCGGGACGACTGGCTACACCTTC.

Many counts were recorded for this clonotype. The V call is TRBV7-2, the J call TRBJ2-7; 15 nucleotides match TRBD2. V shed 3 bases and J 6 bases; nucleotides not matched to a gene: 6. The CDR3 totals 16 residues. Germline assignment: CDR1 SGHTA and CDR2 FQGNSA. The chain's CDR3 is CASSLGLAGGGFEQYF. The CDR3 DNA reads as TGTGCCAGCAGCTTGGGACTAGCGGGAGGTGGGTTCGAGCAGTACTTC.

This chain connects TRBV30 to TRBJ1-4, with D perhaps matching TRBD1 (5 bases). The CDR3 sequence is 14 residues long. The V gene's germline CDR1 is GTSNPN and CDR2 SVGIG (reference sequence). The germline V and J ends were trimmed by 1 base and 6 bases, with 12 bases remaining between them. The CDR3 DNA follows: TGTGCCTGGAGTGGCGGGACGGATTATGAAAAACTGTTTTTT. Its protein is CAWSGGTDYEKLFF.

This clonotype has more than one count but fewer than ten. J is TRBJ2-1 and V is TRBV6-5; weak D call: TRBD2 (5 bases). The V end lost 7 bases, the J end lost 8 bases, and 18 bases lay between the germline ends. The CDR3 runs to 14 residues. The V gene's germline CDR1 is MNHEY and CDR2 SVGAGI. This CDR3 is CASKMGRGVDEQFF. The CDR3 DNA is TGTGCCAGCAAGATGGGCCGGGGAGTTGATGAGCAGTTCTTC.

This clonotype was counted only a few times. DNA for the CDR3: TGTGCCAGCAGCGCCACGGGACAGCCTAACACCGGGGAGCTGTTTTTT. Its translation: CASSATGQPNTGELFF. The chain carries TRBV9 and TRBJ2-2; 7 nucleotides line up with TRBD1. V shed 3 bases, J shed 2 bases, and the junction held 7 bases outside the gene matches. Germline loops: CDR1 SGDLS, CDR2 YYNGEE. The CDR3 is 16 amino acids. The whole variable domain, remainder taken from reference TRBV9 and TRBJ2-2, is DSGVTQTPKHLITATGQRVTLRCSPRSGDLSVYWYQQSLDQGLQFLIQYYNGEERAKGNILERFSAQQFPDLHSELNLSSLELGDSALYFCASSATGQPNTGELFFGEGSRLTVL.

This clonotype has only a few counts. V is TRBV7-2 and J is TRBJ1-2; D remains unclear. This CDR3 comprises 12 residues. Trimming took 7 bases from V and 2 from J, leaving 8 bases between them. CDR1 and CDR2 (germline): SGHTA, FQGNSA. CDR3 bases: TGTGCCAGCACTGTAGGAAACTATGGCTACACCTTC. It translates to CASTVGNYGYTF.

This clonotype was seen a handful of times. The V call is TRBV5-1, the J call TRBJ2-7, with TRBD1 matching over 7 bases. The germline gives CDR1 SGHRS, CDR2 YFSETQ. V was clipped by 0 bases and J by 2 bases; unmatched bases: 5. The CDR3 covers 15 residues. DNA of the CDR3: TGCGCCAGCAGCTTGGCCCTCGGGACAGCCTACGAGCAGTACTTC. Encoded protein: CASSLALGTAYEQYF.

The chain combines TRBV18 with TRBJ1-1, with 7 bases that match TRBD1. Germline V CDR1 and CDR2: KGHSH, LQKENI. This CDR3 spans 13 amino acids. The V and J ends lost 7 bases and 5 bases, in that order; junction bases with no gene match: 7. CDR3 bases: TGTGCCAGCTATACGACAGGGAGGACTGAAGCTTTCTTT. Residues: CASYTTGRTEAFF.

The table lists this clonotype with a few counts. V gene TRBV10-2 combines with J gene TRBJ2-1, with D possibly being TRBD2 (5 bases). The CDR3 is 14 residues long. V was shortened by 1 base and J by 2 bases, with 6 bases between the two germline ends. Germline values: CDR1 WSHSY, CDR2 SAAADI. The DNA for the CDR3 is TGCGCCAGCAGTGAGTTAGCGCCCTACAATGAGCAGTTCTTC. It translates to CASSELAPYNEQFF.

Comment on this clonotype: At one of its ends the junction is not consistent with the germline gene, which may arise from a read error. J is TRBJ2-3 and V is TRBV12-3 or TRBV12-4; a possible D gene is TRBD2 (6 bases). The CDR3 length is 16 residues. The CDR3 sequence: CPSSLGRDQLTDTQYF. CDR3 nucleotide sequence: TGTCCCAGCAGTTTAGGGCGGGACCAGCTCACAGATACGCAGTATTTT.

This clonotype was seen only a few times. The J gene is TRBJ1-5, the V gene TRBV2; D gene unclear. The germline V gene has CDR1 SNHLY and CDR2 FYNNEI. The CDR3 contains 15 residues. Trimming removed 6 bases at V and 0 bases at J, with 12 bases between. The CDR3 nucleotides are TGTGCCAGCAGCCCCCGGCTAGATAGCAATCAGCCCCAGCATTTT. It encodes CASSPRLDSNQPQHF.

J is TRBJ2-7 and V is TRBV27; 8 bases are shared with TRBD2. The CDR3 extends over 13 amino acids. Germline-derived CDR1 and CDR2 are MNHEY and SMNVEV (reference sequence). Losses at the gene ends were 5 bases for V and 6 bases for J; bases not matched to a gene: 6. The CDR3 nucleotides are TGTGCCAGCAGTGACTTAGCGGGACCCGAGCAGTACTTC. Protein sequence: CASSDLAGPEQYF.

In this sample, this clonotype turned up once. This clone may be a read error of a much larger clone one base away. The chain couples TRBV11-2 to TRBJ2-1; D not certain. In germline, CDR1 is SGHAT, CDR2 FQNNGV. This CDR3 is built from 13 residues. The CDR3 region is CTSSLNNYNEQFF. The CDR3 region has the DNA TGTACCAGCAGCTTAAACAACTACAATGAGCAGTTCTTC. The full variable domain, rest sourced from reference TRBV11-2 and TRBJ2-1, is EAGVAQSPRYKIIEKRQSVAFWCNPISGHATLYWYQQILGQGPKLLIQFQNNGVVDDSQLPKDRFSAERLKGVDSTLKIQPAKLEDSAVYLCTSSLNNYNEQFFGPGTRLTVL.

As to this clonotype: A read error may account for a junction end that differs from germline. CDR3 loop: CASSQVVAGAGDTPYF. In DNA, the CDR3 is TGTGCCAGCAGCCAAGTCGTAGCGGGGGCGGGAGATACGCCGTATTTT. V is TRBV4-2 and J is TRBJ2-3; 9 bases are shared with TRBD2. Germline CDR1 is LGHNA and CDR2 is YNFKEQ. This CDR3 contains 16 residues.